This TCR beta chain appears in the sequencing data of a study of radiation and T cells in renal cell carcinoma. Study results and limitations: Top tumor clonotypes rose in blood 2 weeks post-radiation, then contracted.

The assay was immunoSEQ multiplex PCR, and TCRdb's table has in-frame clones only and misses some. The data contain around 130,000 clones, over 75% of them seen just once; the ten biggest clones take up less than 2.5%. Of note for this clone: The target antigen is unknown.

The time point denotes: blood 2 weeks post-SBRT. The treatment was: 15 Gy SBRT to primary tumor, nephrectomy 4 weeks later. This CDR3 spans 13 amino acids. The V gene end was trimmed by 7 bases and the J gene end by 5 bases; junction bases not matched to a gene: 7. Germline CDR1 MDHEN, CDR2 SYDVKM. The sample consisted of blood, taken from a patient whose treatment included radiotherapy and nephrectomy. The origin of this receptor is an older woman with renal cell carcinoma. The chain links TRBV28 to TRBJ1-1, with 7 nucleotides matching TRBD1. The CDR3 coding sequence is TGTGCCAGCACTAGGAGGGGGCGAACTGAAGCTTTCTTT. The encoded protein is CASTRRGRTEAFF.